The 20 T cell receptor beta chains reported below all come from one sample, sequenced in a study of blood T cells in healthy people across ages. Combining a sample-barcoded 5' primer with a J-beta primer mix, a second PCR ran for roughly 7 to 11 cycles. TCRdb called the 5' RACE reads again in MiXCR, with one record for every CDR3 protein. Seen here are 550,000 to 600,000 distinct CDR3 sequences, 25% to 30% observed once, and the top ten hold 18%. Sequenced sample: blood. These receptors were collected from an older woman in good health.

The chain employs TRBV20-1 and TRBJ2-2, with 13 bases identical to TRBD2. The CDR3 contains 16 residues. The germline gives CDR1 DFQATT, CDR2 SNEGSKA (reference sequence). V lost 3 bases to trimming and J lost 7 bases; unmatched junction nucleotides: 8. In nucleotides, the CDR3 is TGCAGTGCTAGCGAACTAGCGGGAGGGCCGGACGGGGAGCTGTTTTTT. As protein: CSASELAGGPDGELFF.

This chain links TRBV30 with TRBJ1-2; D unresolved. CDR1 is GTSNPN, CDR2 SVGIG, per germline (reference sequence). The length of the CDR3 is 14 residues. Trimming took off 5 bases at V and 8 bases at J, with 21 bases between the two ends. CDR3 DNA: TGTGCCTGGCGTGGTCTCACTCACCAGTGGGGCTACACCTTC. Its protein is CAWRGLTHQWGYTF. The whole variable domain, filled in from reference TRBV30 and TRBJ1-2, reads SQTIHQWPATLVQPVGSPLSLECTVEGTSNPNLYWYRQAAGRGLQLLFYSVGIGQISSEVPQNLSASRPQDRQFILSSKKLLLSDSGFYLCAWRGLTHQWGYTFGSGTRLTVV.

The chain employs TRBV11-2 and TRBJ2-7; 11 bases fit TRBD2. Germline assignment: CDR1 SGHAT and CDR2 FQNNGV. The CDR3 is made up of 15 amino acids. The V and J ends lost 6 bases and 4 bases, in that order; junction bases with no gene match: 8. In nucleotides, the CDR3 is TGTGCCAGCAGGATTAGCGGGGGGGCCACTTACGAGCAGTACTTC. Protein: CASRISGGATYEQYF.

The V call is TRBV7-2, the J call TRBJ2-3; 8 bases are a match to TRBD2. CDR1 SGHTA and CDR2 FQGNSA come from the germline V gene. With 6 bases clipped from V and 4 bases from J, the junction kept 6 bases outside the gene matches. CDR3 size: 14 residues. CDR3 region: CASRRGTSADTQYF. The CDR3 DNA reads as TGTGCCAGCAGAAGGGGGACTAGTGCAGATACGCAGTATTTT. Full variable domain (missing parts from reference TRBV7-2 and TRBJ2-3): GAGVSQSPSNKVTEKGKDVELRCDPISGHTALYWYRQSLGQGLEFLIYFQGNSAPDKSGLPSDRFSAERTGGSVSTLTIQRTQQEDSAVYLCASRRGTSADTQYFGPGTRLTVL.

This clonotype occurred a few times. The chain couples TRBV6-6 to TRBJ2-1, with a weak D call TRBD1 (6 bases). Germline V gives CDR1 MNHNY, CDR2 SVGAGI (reference sequence). The CDR3 loop spans 13 amino acids. The ends were cut back, 5 bases at V and 8 bases at J, with 13 bases in the middle. CDR3 sequence: CASSRIEGDEQFF. The CDR3 nucleotides are TGTGCCAGCAGTAGGATCGAGGGGGATGAGCAGTTCTTC.

The chain links TRBV3-1 to TRBJ1-4; D not resolved. The V gene's germline CDR1 is LGHDT and CDR2 YNNKEL (reference sequence). Deletions cut 8 bases from V and 7 bases from J, with 8 bases between. CDR3 length: 11 amino acids. The CDR3 loop reads CASRSLEKLFF. The CDR3 DNA reads TGTGCCAGCCGGTCTCTTGAAAAACTGTTTTTT.

This clonotype turned up a few times. The chain recombines TRBV11-3 with TRBJ2-3; 7 bases line up with TRBD1. V dropped 3 bases and J dropped 2; count of bases not matched to a gene: 2. The germline CDR1 and CDR2 sequences are SGHNT and YENEEA. This CDR3 has 14 amino acids. Here the CDR3 reads CASSFGQVTDTQYF. In nucleotides, the CDR3 is TGTGCCAGCAGCTTCGGACAGGTCACAGATACGCAGTATTTT.

This clonotype was seen a handful of times. The chain has TRBV29-1 and TRBJ2-1, with 12 bases lining up with TRBD1. Judging by the DNA end, TRBJ2-5 fits better; the J call may be wrong. The CDR3 covers 13 residues. Germline V gene lookup returns CDR1 SQVTM and CDR2 ANQGSEA. As DNA, the CDR3 is TGCAGCGTGGGGGACAGGGGGCTTGAGACCCAGTACTTC. Translation: CSVGDRGLETQYF.

V gene TRBV20-1 combines with J gene TRBJ2-5; D is uncertain. Trimming left V 0 bases short and J 5 bases short, with 10 bases between. Germline-derived CDR1 and CDR2 are DFQATT and SNEGSKA (reference sequence). The CDR3 is made up of 13 amino acids. CDR3 sequence: CSARDFGGETQYF. The CDR3 coding sequence is TGCAGTGCTAGAGATTTTGGTGGTGAGACCCAGTACTTC.

The rearrangement links TRBV3-1 to TRBJ1-2; D gene ambiguous. Germline CDR1 reads LGHDT; CDR2 reads YNNKEL (reference sequence). CDR3 size: 13 residues. V lost 0 bases, J lost 9 bases, and 11 bases lay in between. CDR3 in DNA: TGTGCCAGCAGCCAAGACCTCTTAGGGAGCTACACCTTC. Protein product: CASSQDLLGSYTF.

In this sample, this clonotype turned up a few times. The rearrangement joins TRBV27 to TRBJ2-4, with D possibly called TRBD1 or TRBD2 (5 bases each). V was trimmed by 6 bases and J by 2 bases, leaving 11 bases between them. The germline CDR1 and CDR2 sequences are MNHEY and SMNVEV (reference sequence). This CDR3 has 14 amino acids. The DNA for the CDR3 is TGTGCCAGCAGGGGGACCGTTACCAAAAACATTCAGTACTTC. It translates to CASRGTVTKNIQYF.

The CDR3 sequence: CASSPGGVNYGYTF. The CDR3 DNA follows: TGTGCCAGCAGCCCGGGTGGGGTCAACTATGGCTACACCTTC. V gene TRBV7-2 combines with J gene TRBJ1-2; D gene uncertain. The CDR3 covers 14 residues. Trimming removed 5 bases at V and 2 bases at J, with 12 bases between. Germline-derived CDR1 and CDR2 are SGHTA and FQGNSA.

The V call is TRBV4-1, the J call TRBJ2-1, with D perhaps matching TRBD2 (7 bases). The CDR3 contains 18 residues. Trimming cost V 1 base and J 6 bases, with 22 bases left between them. CDR1 and CDR2 from the germline V gene are MGHRA and YSYEKL. The CDR3 bases are TGCGCCAGCAGCCAAGCTGTGAGGAGCGGGACACGGCCCAATGAGCAGTTCTTC. It encodes CASSQAVRSGTRPNEQFF.

This clonotype was seen a single time. The chain links TRBV21-1 to TRBJ2-1; the table's D call, TRBD1, has no DNA check behind it. TRBV21-1 is flagged as a pseudogene. This CDR3 is 16 amino acids long. The CDR3 region is CASSLPGTVGMIEQFF. The CDR3 coding sequence is TGTGCCAGCAGCCTTCCCGGGACAGTGGGTATGATTGAGCAGTTCTTC.

The chain combines TRBV6-2 or TRBV6-3 with TRBJ2-1, with 7 bases identical to TRBD2. With 6 bases clipped from V and 4 bases from J, the junction kept 6 bases outside the gene matches. The CDR3 sequence is 14 residues long. The germline gives CDR1 MNHEY, CDR2 SVGEGT. In nucleotides, the CDR3 is TGTGCCAGCAGGAAAAGCGGGGTTTACAATGAGCAGTTCTTC. Residues: CASRKSGVYNEQFF.

This clonotype was counted only a few times. The chain recombines TRBV6-2 or TRBV6-3 with TRBJ2-7, with 10 bases that match TRBD2. J was trimmed by 5 bases and V by 8 bases; bases with no gene match: 15. Germline values: CDR1 MNHEY, CDR2 SVGEGT. The CDR3 runs to 16 residues. The CDR3 sequence is CASQLAGGYVGNEQYF. CDR3 nucleotides: TGTGCCAGCCAATTAGCGGGGGGCTACGTTGGAAACGAGCAGTACTTC.

The J gene is TRBJ2-5, the V gene TRBV5-1; D possibly corresponds to TRBD1 (6 bases). The CDR3 contains 15 residues. Trimming removed 0 bases from V and 5 bases from J, with 14 bases in between. The germline CDR1 and CDR2 sequences are SGHRS and YFSETQ. CDR3 sequence: CASSLAPGVYETQYF. The CDR3 coding sequence is TGCGCCAGCAGCTTGGCTCCAGGGGTTTACGAGACCCAGTACTTC.

The gene calls are TRBV7-2 and TRBJ1-5; D not certain. V lost 2 bases, J lost 2 bases, and 10 bases lay in between. The CDR3 sequence is 15 residues long. Germline loops: CDR1 SGHTA, CDR2 FQGNSA. The CDR3 spells CASSLTNLGNQPQHF. The CDR3, as DNA: TGTGCCAGCAGCTTAACAAACTTGGGCAATCAGCCCCAGCATTTT.

This clonotype appeared a few times. The rearrangement uses TRBV7-2 and TRBJ2-5, with 8 bases lining up with TRBD1. The tail of the sequence fits TRBJ2-7 better, so the J call may be wrong. This CDR3 region has 15 residues. Germline CDR1 reads SGHTA; CDR2 reads FQGNSA. CDR3 coding DNA: TGTGCCAGCAGCCGTGTTGGACAGGGTGACTACGAGCAGTACTTC. It codes for CASSRVGQGDYEQYF.

As regards this clonotype: Its ends do not fully match the called genes, so a read error is possible. This chain joins TRBV3-1 and TRBJ1-2; D is uncertain. Germline assignment: CDR1 LGHDT and CDR2 YNNKEL (reference sequence). There are 16 residues in the CDR3. The CDR3 protein is CAGSQMSAAGNYGYTF. The CDR3 DNA reads as TGTGCCGGCAGCCAAATGTCGGCAGCTGGGAACTATGGCTACACCTTC.